This T cell receptor (beta chain) comes out of a study of control samples from healthy donors and cancer patients (dated by TCRdb to the early 2020s). Sequences SGHDN (CDR1) and FVKESK (CDR2) are obtained from the germline V gene. Reading from cysteine to phenylalanine, the CDR3 counts 14 amino acids. Only the CDR3 DNA is retained, 42 bases long and in frame from the first base. Trimming removed 1 base from V and 4 bases from J, leaving 10 bases between the germline ends. The receptor library was made with the immunoSEQ multiplex PCR assay. TCRdb took over this immuneACCESS table, retaining in-frame rearrangements with V and J assigned. Such tables are incomplete; in checked studies, under half of the missing clones stem from an unresolved V gene, and the remainder is unexplained. This sample is represented by 25,000 or so clones; roughly 85% of them were singletons. The ten largest make up about 6.7% of the sample.

Concerning this clone itself: It has no known antigen specificity. Within one base of it there is no much larger clone, and no base qualities were kept.

The TCR sequence derives from a woman aged 60-70 years with head and neck cancer. The chain is assembled from TRBV14 and TRBJ1-2; matching of 5 bases hints at TRBD1 as the D gene. What was sequenced was PBMCs. This receptor has the CDR3 CASSQGGHSYGYTF. The sequence in DNA is TGTGCCAGCAGCCAAGGCGGACACTCCTATGGCTACACCTTC. With the portions outside the CDR3 filled from the reference TRBV14 and TRBJ1-2 genes, the complete variable region becomes EAGVTQFPSHSVIEKGQTVTLRCDPISGHDNLYWYRRVMGKEIKFLLHFVKESKQDESGMPNNRFLAERTGGTYSTLKVQPAELEDSGVYFCASSQGGHSYGYTFGSGTRLTVV.